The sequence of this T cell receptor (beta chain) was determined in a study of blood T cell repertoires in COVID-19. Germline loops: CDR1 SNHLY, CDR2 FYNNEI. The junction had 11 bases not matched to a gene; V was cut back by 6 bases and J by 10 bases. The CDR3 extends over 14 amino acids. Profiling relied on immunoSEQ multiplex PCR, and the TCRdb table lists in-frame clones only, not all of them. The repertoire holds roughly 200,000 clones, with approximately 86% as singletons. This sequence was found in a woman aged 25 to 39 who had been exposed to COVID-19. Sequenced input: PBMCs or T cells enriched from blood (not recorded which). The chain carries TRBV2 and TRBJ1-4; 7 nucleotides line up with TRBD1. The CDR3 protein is CASSQRGLGGKLFF. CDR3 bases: TGTGCCAGCAGCCAAAGGGGGCTAGGGGGAAAACTGTTTTTT.